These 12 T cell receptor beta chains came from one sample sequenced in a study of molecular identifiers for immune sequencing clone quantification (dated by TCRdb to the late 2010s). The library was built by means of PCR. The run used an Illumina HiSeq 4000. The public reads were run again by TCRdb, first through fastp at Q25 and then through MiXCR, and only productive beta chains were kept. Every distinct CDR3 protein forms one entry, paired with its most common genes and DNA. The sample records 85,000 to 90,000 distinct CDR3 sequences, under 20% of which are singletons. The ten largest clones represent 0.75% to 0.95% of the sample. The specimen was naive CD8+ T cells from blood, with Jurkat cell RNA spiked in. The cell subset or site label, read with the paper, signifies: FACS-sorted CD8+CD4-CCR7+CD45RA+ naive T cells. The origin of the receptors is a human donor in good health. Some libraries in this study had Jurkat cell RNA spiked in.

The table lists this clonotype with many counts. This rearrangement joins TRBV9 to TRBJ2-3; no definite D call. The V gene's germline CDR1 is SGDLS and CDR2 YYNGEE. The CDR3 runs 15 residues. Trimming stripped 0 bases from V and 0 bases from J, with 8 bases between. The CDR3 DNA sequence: TGTGCCAGCAGCGTAGAGGGCTCTAGCACAGATACGCAGTATTTT. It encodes CASSVEGSSTDTQYF.

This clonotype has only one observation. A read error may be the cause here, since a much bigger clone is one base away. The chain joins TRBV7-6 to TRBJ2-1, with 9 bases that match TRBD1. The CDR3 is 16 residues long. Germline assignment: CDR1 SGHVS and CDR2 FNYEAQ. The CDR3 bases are TGTGCCAGCGGCTTAAGACAGGGGGGACCCTACAATGAGCAGTTCTTC. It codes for CASGLRQGGPYNEQFF.

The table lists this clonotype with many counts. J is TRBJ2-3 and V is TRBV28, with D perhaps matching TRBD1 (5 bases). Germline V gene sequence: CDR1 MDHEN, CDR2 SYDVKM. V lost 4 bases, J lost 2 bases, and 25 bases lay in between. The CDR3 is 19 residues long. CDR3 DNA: TGTGCCAGCAGTTCGTACAATCCTGACAGCAAGTCAACCACAGATACGCAGTATTTT. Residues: CASSSYNPDSKSTTDTQYF.

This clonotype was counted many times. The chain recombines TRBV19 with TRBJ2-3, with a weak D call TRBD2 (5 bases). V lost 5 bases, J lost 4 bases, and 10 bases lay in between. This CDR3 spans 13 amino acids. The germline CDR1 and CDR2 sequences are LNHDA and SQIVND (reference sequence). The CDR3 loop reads CASSRLAADTQYF. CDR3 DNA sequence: TGTGCCAGTAGTCGGCTAGCAGCAGATACGCAGTATTTT.

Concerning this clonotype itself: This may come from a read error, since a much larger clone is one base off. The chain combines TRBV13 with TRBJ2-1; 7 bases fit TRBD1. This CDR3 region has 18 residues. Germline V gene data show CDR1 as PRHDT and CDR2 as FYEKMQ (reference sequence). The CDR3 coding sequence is TGTGCCGGCAGCTCCCCGGGAACAGGGGTTTATGCCTACAATGAGCAGTTCTTC. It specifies CAGSSPGTGVYAYNEQFF.

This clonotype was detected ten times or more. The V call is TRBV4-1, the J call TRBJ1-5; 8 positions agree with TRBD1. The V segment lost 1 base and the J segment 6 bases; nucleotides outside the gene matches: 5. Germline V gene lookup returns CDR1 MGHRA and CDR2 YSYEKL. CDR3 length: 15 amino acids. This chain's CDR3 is CASSQVGTGLQPQHF. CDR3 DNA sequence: TGCGCCAGCAGCCAAGTAGGGACAGGCCTTCAGCCCCAGCATTTT.

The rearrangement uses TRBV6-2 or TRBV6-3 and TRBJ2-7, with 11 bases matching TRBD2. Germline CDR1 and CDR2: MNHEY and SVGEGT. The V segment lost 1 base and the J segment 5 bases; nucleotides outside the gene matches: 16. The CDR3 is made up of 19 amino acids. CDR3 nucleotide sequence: TGTGCCAGCAGTTACTTGAATCCCCGAATTAGCGGGAGGGAGGACGAGCAGTACTTC. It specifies CASSYLNPRISGREDEQYF.

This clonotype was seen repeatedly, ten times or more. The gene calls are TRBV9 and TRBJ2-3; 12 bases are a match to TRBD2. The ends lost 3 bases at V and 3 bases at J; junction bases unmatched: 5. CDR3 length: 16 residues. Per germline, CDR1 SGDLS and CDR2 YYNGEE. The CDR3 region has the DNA TGTGCCAGCAGCGGGCGGACTAGCGGGAAAACAGATACGCAGTATTTT. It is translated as CASSGRTSGKTDTQYF.

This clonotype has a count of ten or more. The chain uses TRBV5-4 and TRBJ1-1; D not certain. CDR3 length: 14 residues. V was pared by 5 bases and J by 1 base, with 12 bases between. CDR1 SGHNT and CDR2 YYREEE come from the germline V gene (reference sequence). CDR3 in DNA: TGTGCCAGCAGTAGGCTCACGGAGAACACTGAAGCTTTCTTT. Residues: CASSRLTENTEAFF.

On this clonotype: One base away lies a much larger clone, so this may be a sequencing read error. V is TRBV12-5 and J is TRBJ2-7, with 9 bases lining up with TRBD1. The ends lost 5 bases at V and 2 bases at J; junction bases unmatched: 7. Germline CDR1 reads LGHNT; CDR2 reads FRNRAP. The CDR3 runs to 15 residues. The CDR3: CASGAPGQGPYEQYF. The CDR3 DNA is TGTGCTAGTGGTGCGCCGGGACAGGGCCCCTACGAGCAGTACTTC.

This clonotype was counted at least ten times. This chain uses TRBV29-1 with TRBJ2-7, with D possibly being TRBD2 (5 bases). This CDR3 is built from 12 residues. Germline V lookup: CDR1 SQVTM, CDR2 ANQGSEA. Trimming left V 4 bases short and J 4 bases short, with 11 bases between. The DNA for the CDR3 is TGCAGCGTTGGTGAGGGCCAATACGAGCAGTACTTC. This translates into CSVGEGQYEQYF.

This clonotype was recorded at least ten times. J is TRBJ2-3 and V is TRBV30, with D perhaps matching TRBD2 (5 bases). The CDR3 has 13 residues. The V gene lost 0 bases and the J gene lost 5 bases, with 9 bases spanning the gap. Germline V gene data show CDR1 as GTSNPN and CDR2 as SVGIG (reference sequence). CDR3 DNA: TGTGCCTGGAGTGTACTAGGTGGAGATACGCAGTATTTT. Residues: CAWSVLGGDTQYF.